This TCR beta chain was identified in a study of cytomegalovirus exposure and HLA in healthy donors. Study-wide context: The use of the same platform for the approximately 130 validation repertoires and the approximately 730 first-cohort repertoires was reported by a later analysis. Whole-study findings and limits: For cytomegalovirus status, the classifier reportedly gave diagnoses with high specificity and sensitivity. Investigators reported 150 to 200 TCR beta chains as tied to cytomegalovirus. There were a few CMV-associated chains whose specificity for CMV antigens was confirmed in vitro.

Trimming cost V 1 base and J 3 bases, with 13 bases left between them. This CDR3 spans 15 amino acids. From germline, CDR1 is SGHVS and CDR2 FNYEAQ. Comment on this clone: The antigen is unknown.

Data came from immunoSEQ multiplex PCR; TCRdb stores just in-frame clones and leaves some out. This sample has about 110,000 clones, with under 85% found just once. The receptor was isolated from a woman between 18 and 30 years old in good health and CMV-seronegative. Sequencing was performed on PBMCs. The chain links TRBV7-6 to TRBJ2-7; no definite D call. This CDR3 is CASSLGHLPDYEQYF. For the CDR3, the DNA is TGTGCCAGCAGCTTAGGACATCTCCCTGACTACGAGCAGTACTTC.